This TCR beta chain stems from a study of T-cell memory formation after mild COVID-19. This clonotype has a handful of counts. TCRdb passed the 5' RACE reads through MiXCR, listing each CDR3 protein once. Among around 160,000 distinct CDR3 sequences listed, 9.5% to 13% were seen once. CDR3 size: 14 residues. V lost 5 bases, J lost 7 bases, and 15 bases lay in between. From germline, CDR1 is MDHEN and CDR2 SYDVKM. The clonotype comes from a man aged 18 to 29 who had mild COVID-19 (a few samples of this study predate the infection). Cell type and time point are not known. The chain is built from TRBV28 and TRBJ1-5; perhaps TRBD1 as D (5 bases). Sample: PBMCs or a T cell subset sorted from them (not recorded which). The CDR3 sequence: CASSGASGRQPQHF. CDR3 bases: TGTGCCAGCAGTGGAGCGTCAGGGCGACAGCCCCAGCATTTT.